This section outlines one T cell receptor beta chain sequence together with its context. Antigen specificity is unknown. Profiling relied on immunoSEQ multiplex PCR, and the TCRdb table lists in-frame clones only, not all of them. The sample yields over 10,000 clones, over 60% seen once. V lost 0 bases, J lost 0 bases, and 7 bases lay in between. The CDR3 is 15 amino acids. Germline-derived CDR1 and CDR2 are SGHRS and YFSETQ. The sample belongs to a study of CD4+ T cells in melanoma. Overall study results and limits: A reported correlation linked neoantigen-specific CD4+ T cells to CD8+, macrophage and B cell function.

Sequencing was performed on cells from a culture (not recorded whether cultured in vitro). The TCR originated in a human donor with melanoma. The chain carries TRBV5-1 and TRBJ1-3; unclear D gene. Here the CDR3 reads CASSLGVFSGNTIYF. The CDR3 nucleotides read TGCGCCAGCAGCTTGGGAGTCTTCTCTGGAAACACCATATATTTT.